The present entry profiles one TCR beta chain with its context. This sample stems from a study of blood T cell repertoires in COVID-19. About the study: Acute and convalescent COVID-19 samples came from the United States, Italy and Spain. Sources were T cells, B-cell-depleted T cells, or PBMCs; the material itself was cDNA or gDNA.

The CDR3 is 12 residues long. V was trimmed by 4 bases and J by 1 base, leaving 4 bases between them. Looked up from germline, CDR1 is MDHEN and CDR2 is SYDVKM. Original data processing: The assay estimated nucleated cells by amplifying reference gene primers. The data were produced by immunoSEQ multiplex PCR, yet TCRdb's version contains in-frame clones alone and is incomplete. V, J and clone size are taken as reported in that table, and D and trimming were inferred from the DNA itself. The sample records tens of thousands of clones, 75% to 80% being singletons. Material: peripheral blood. The origin of this receptor is a woman in her 70s with acute or convalescent COVID-19. The chain carries TRBV28 and TRBJ1-2; D unresolved. CDR3 DNA sequence: TGTGCCAGCAGTTATCTTAACTATGGCTACACCTTC. It specifies CASSYLNYGYTF.